Shown below are 21 T cell receptor beta chains from a single sample sequenced in a study of graft-versus-host responses after intestinal transplantation. The table came from immunoSEQ multiplex PCR; TCRdb's copy has only in-frame clones and leaves some out. The repertoire holds 55,000 to 85,000 clones, with more than 70% as singletons. Antigens for these TCRs are unknown. The material sequenced was unstimulated CD8+ T cells sorted from spleen or lymph node cells, taken before intestinal transplant. Receptors originate from a human donor who received an intestinal transplant.

The V and J genes are TRBV27 and TRBJ1-4; tentatively, D is TRBD1 (5 bases). The CDR3 runs to 14 residues. Between the trimmed V and J ends, which lost 6 bases and 5 bases, there was a span of 13 bases. Germline-derived CDR1 and CDR2 are MNHEY and SMNVEV (reference sequence). CDR3 sequence reads: CASRNPGPNEKLFF. The CDR3 DNA is TGTGCCAGCAGAAACCCAGGGCCAAATGAAAAACTGTTTTTT.

V and J are TRBV18 and TRBJ1-3; no definite D call. The CDR3 has 20 amino acids. Between the trimmed V and J ends, which lost 2 bases and 0 bases, there was a span of 23 bases. CDR1 KGHSH and CDR2 LQKENI come from the germline V gene. The chain's CDR3 is CASSPYTILVGRSSGNTIYF. In DNA, the CDR3 is TGTGCCAGCTCACCATACACTATCTTGGTCGGAAGAAGCTCTGGAAACACCATATATTTT.

The J gene is TRBJ1-6, the V gene TRBV27; tentatively, D is TRBD1 (6 bases). This CDR3 is 14 amino acids long. Per germline, CDR1 MNHEY and CDR2 SMNVEV (reference sequence). V lost 3 bases and J lost 7, with 10 bases in between. The CDR3 loop reads CASSLTGSNSPLHF. DNA for the CDR3: TGTGCCAGCAGTTTGACAGGCTCGAATTCACCCCTCCACTTT.

The chain combines TRBV4-1 with TRBJ2-6; TRBD1 matches at 7 bases. CDR1 is MGHRA and CDR2 is YSYEKL in the germline V gene. The V gene end was trimmed by 0 bases and the J gene end by 1 base; junction bases not matched to a gene: 0. The CDR3 totals 16 residues. CDR3: CASSQDRGSGANVLTF. CDR3 coding DNA: TGCGCCAGCAGCCAAGACAGGGGGTCTGGGGCCAACGTCCTGACTTTC.

The J gene is TRBJ2-7, the V gene TRBV4-1, with 8 bases identical to TRBD1. The CDR3 extends over 15 amino acids. Germline V gives CDR1 MGHRA, CDR2 YSYEKL. The V segment lost 0 bases and the J segment 7 bases; nucleotides outside the gene matches: 8. In DNA, the CDR3 is TGCGCCAGCAGCCAAGATGAGGACAGGGTTGGGGAGCAGTACTTC. Translated, it gives CASSQDEDRVGEQYF.

The chain links TRBV7-3 to TRBJ2-1, with D maybe TRBD2 (6 bases). The CDR3 is made up of 17 amino acids. The V and J ends lost 0 bases and 0 bases respectively, with 12 bases between them. Looked up from germline, CDR1 is SGHTA and CDR2 is FQGTGA. The CDR3 DNA is TGTGCCAGCAGCTTAACTACTAGCCGGAGCTCCTACAATGAGCAGTTCTTC. Translated: CASSLTTSRSSYNEQFF.

The V call is TRBV28, the J call TRBJ2-7, with 11 nucleotides matching TRBD2. Trimming took 5 bases from V and 3 from J; bases not matched to a gene: 6. This CDR3 has 15 amino acids. CDR1 is MDHEN, CDR2 SYDVKM, per germline. The CDR3: CASSPTSGDFYEQYF. Written as DNA, the CDR3 is TGTGCCAGCAGTCCGACTAGCGGGGATTTCTACGAGCAGTACTTC.

This chain links TRBV6-1 with TRBJ2-2; D unresolved. V dropped 0 bases and J dropped 5 bases, with 16 bases sitting between them. The CDR3 is 17 amino acids. CDR1 MNHNS and CDR2 SASEGT come from the germline V gene. CDR3 in amino acids: CASSEAAARIDTGELFF. The CDR3 DNA sequence: TGTGCCAGCAGTGAAGCGGCCGCCAGGATTGATACCGGGGAGCTGTTTTTT.

V and J are TRBV19 and TRBJ2-5, with 8 bases matching TRBD1. Trimming took 4 bases from V and 4 from J; bases not matched to a gene: 5. The germline gives CDR1 LNHDA, CDR2 SQIVND (reference sequence). This CDR3 region has 14 residues. The CDR3 reads CASSKDRAGETQYF. CDR3 in DNA: TGTGCCAGTAGTAAGGACAGGGCTGGAGAGACCCAGTACTTC. Together with reference TRBV19 and TRBJ2-5, the CDR3 gives the full variable domain: DGGITQSPKYLFRKEGQNVTLSCEQNLNHDAMYWYRQDPGQGLRLIYYSQIVNDFQKGDIAEGYSVSREKKESFPLTVTSAQKNPTAFYLCASSKDRAGETQYFGPGTRLLVL.

The V call is TRBV4-1, the J call TRBJ2-7; TRBD2 might be the D (6 bases). The ends were cut back, 4 bases at V and 0 bases at J, with 19 bases in the middle. The germline CDR1 and CDR2 sequences are MGHRA and YSYEKL. The CDR3 has 17 amino acids. The CDR3 region is CASSPHAGTPVSYEQYF. The CDR3, as DNA: TGCGCCAGCAGCCCTCACGCGGGGACCCCTGTCTCCTACGAGCAGTACTTC.

This clone was observed once. The V gene is TRBV2, the J gene TRBJ2-4, with 10 positions matching TRBD2. CDR1 and CDR2 from the germline V gene are SNHLY and FYNNEI. The CDR3 has 13 amino acids. Germline trimming cut 9 bases from V and 5 bases from J; bases unmatched to any gene: 4. For the CDR3, the DNA is TGTGCCAGTAGCGGGAGGTCCCAAAACATTCAGTACTTC. Encoded protein: CASSGRSQNIQYF. Full variable domain (remainder filled in from reference TRBV2 and TRBJ2-4): EPEVTQTPSHQVTQMGQEVILRCVPISNHLYFYWYRQILGQKVEFLVSFYNNEISEKSEIFDDQFSVERPDGSNFTLKIRSTKLEDSAMYFCASSGRSQNIQYFGAGTRLSVL.

V and J are TRBV5-6 and TRBJ1-2, with D maybe TRBD1 (5 bases). V was trimmed by 4 bases and J by 0 bases, leaving 13 bases between them. Per germline, CDR1 SGHDT and CDR2 YYEEEE. The CDR3 runs 15 residues. The CDR3 loop reads CASSPDSFPNYGYTF. Here the CDR3 DNA reads TGTGCCAGCAGCCCCGACAGTTTTCCTAACTATGGCTACACCTTC.

The V gene is TRBV13, the J gene TRBJ2-7; D ambiguous. The CDR3 is made up of 12 amino acids. The V and J ends lost 5 bases and 6 bases respectively, with 11 bases between them. The germline V gene encodes CDR1 PRHDT and CDR2 FYEKMQ (reference sequence). CDR3 in DNA: TGTGCCAGCAGCCCCTTTCCCGGCGAGCAGTACTTC. Translation: CASSPFPGEQYF.

The chain uses TRBV13 and TRBJ2-7; D perhaps matches TRBD1 (6 bases). The CDR3 sequence is 14 residues long. CDR1 and CDR2 from the germline V gene are PRHDT and FYEKMQ (reference sequence). The V gene lost 5 bases and the J gene lost 2 bases, with 13 bases spanning the gap. The CDR3 protein is CASSTRQDPYEQYF. The CDR3 DNA follows: TGTGCCAGCAGCACGCGACAGGACCCCTACGAGCAGTACTTC.

The chain is built from TRBV30 and TRBJ2-7; D remains ambiguous. V was trimmed by 0 bases and J by 4 bases, leaving 7 bases between them. The germline gives CDR1 GTSNPN, CDR2 SVGIG (reference sequence). There are 12 residues in the CDR3. The CDR3 region is CAWSVLLYEQYF. The CDR3 nucleotides are TGTGCCTGGAGTGTACTCCTTTACGAGCAGTACTTC.

The J gene is TRBJ2-1, the V gene TRBV7-6; D not resolved. This CDR3 spans 13 amino acids. V was clipped by 5 bases and J by 3 bases, with 8 bases between them. CDR1 and CDR2 (germline): SGHVS, FNYEAQ. CDR3 bases: TGTGCCAGCAGCCCTAGTTACTACAATGAGCAGTTCTTC. Amino acids: CASSPSYYNEQFF. The full variable domain, in which reference TRBV7-6 and TRBJ2-1 provide the parts outside the CDR3, is GAGVSQSPRYKVTKRGQDVALRCDPISGHVSLYWYRQALGQGPEFLTYFNYEAQQDKSGLPNDRFSAERPEGSISTLTIQRTEQRDSAMYRCASSPSYYNEQFFGPGTRLTVL.

CDR3 sequence: CASSHYTGQKAGLFF. The CDR3 nucleotides read TGCGCCAGCAGCCACTACACAGGGCAGAAGGCAGGGCTGTTTTTT. This chain uses TRBV10-2 with TRBJ1-4, with a possible D match to TRBD1 (6 bases). Deletions cut 6 bases from V and 14 bases from J, with 25 bases between. This CDR3 is 15 amino acids long. Germline CDR1 WSHSY, CDR2 SAAADI.

The chain employs TRBV28 and TRBJ1-4; 7 bases are a match to TRBD1. Germline V lookup: CDR1 MDHEN, CDR2 SYDVKM. The trim removed 7 bases at V and 4 bases at J, leaving 6 bases unmatched. The CDR3 spans 14 residues. In DNA form, the CDR3 reads TGTGCCAGCACCTCCGGGACAGTTAATGAAAAACTGTTTTTT. Protein: CASTSGTVNEKLFF. Variable domain in full (rest from reference TRBV28 and TRBJ1-4): DVKVTQSSRYLVKRTGEKVFLECVQDMDHENMFWYRQDPGLGLRLIYFSYDVKMKEKGDIPEGYSVSREKKERFSLILESASTNQTSMYLCASTSGTVNEKLFFGSGTQLSVL.

This clone was detected a few times. The gene calls are TRBV14 and TRBJ2-1, with D perhaps matching TRBD2 (6 bases). Germline CDR1 and CDR2: SGHDN and FVKESK. The CDR3 has 17 residues. V lost 2 bases and J lost 2, with 16 bases in between. The CDR3 nucleotides read TGTGCCAGCAGCCAACGCCTCCCTAGCGTAACCTACAATGAGCAGTTCTTC. Its translation: CASSQRLPSVTYNEQFF.

V gene TRBV7-9 combines with J gene TRBJ1-1, with a possible D match to TRBD1 (6 bases). Germline lookup yields CDR1 SEHNR and CDR2 FQNEAQ (reference sequence). CDR3 length: 13 amino acids. Deletions cut 4 bases from V and 1 base from J, with 7 bases between. The CDR3 DNA reads TGTGCCAGCAGCTCAGGGGAGAACACTGAAGCTTTCTTT. Protein: CASSSGENTEAFF.

V gene TRBV7-9 combines with J gene TRBJ2-5; D unresolved. Germline assignment: CDR1 SEHNR and CDR2 FQNEAQ (reference sequence). Trimming shortened V by 3 bases and J by 0 bases, and 5 bases separated the two germline ends. The CDR3 sequence is 13 residues long. The CDR3 region has the DNA TGTGCCAGCAGCTTCAGGAACCAAGAGACCCAGTACTTC. Protein product: CASSFRNQETQYF.